A single sample gave rise to the 17 T cell receptor beta chains below, sequenced in a study of blood T cell repertoires in COVID-19. Sequencing was performed with immunoSEQ multiplex PCR; in TCRdb, only in-frame clones are kept and a portion is missing. This table holds tens of thousands of clones, 80% to 90% found once. Material: peripheral blood. The receptors here all came from a woman aged 60 to 75 with active COVID-19.

This chain uses TRBV6-1 with TRBJ2-7, with 7 bases that match TRBD1. The ends lost 3 bases at V and 7 bases at J; junction bases unmatched: 9. CDR1 is MNHNS, CDR2 SASEGT, per germline. The CDR3 extends over 14 amino acids. The CDR3 DNA reads as TGTGCCAGCAGTGAGAGGACAGGAGTTGGGGAGCAGTACTTC. This encodes CASSERTGVGEQYF.

This CDR3 is CASSLAASGRGEQFF. CDR3 in DNA: TGCGCCAGCAGCTTGGCGGCTAGCGGGCGAGGTGAGCAGTTCTTC. The rearrangement uses TRBV5-1 and TRBJ2-1; TRBD2 aligns across 8 bases. CDR1 is SGHRS, CDR2 YFSETQ, per germline. The length of the CDR3 is 15 residues. Losses at the gene ends were 0 bases for V and 9 bases for J; bases not matched to a gene: 8.

The chain has TRBV6-1 and TRBJ1-2; tentatively, D is TRBD1 (6 bases). This CDR3 has 14 amino acids. The V gene's germline CDR1 is MNHNS and CDR2 SASEGT. V dropped 2 bases and J dropped 5 bases, with 12 bases sitting between them. The DNA of the CDR3 is TGTGCCAGCAGTGAAACCGGGACACTTTATGGCTACACCTTC. This translates into CASSETGTLYGYTF.

The rearrangement links TRBV5-5 to TRBJ1-3; TRBD1 might be the D (5 bases). V gave up 1 base and J gave up 7 bases, with 12 bases separating them. The CDR3 sequence is 14 residues long. Germline loops: CDR1 SGHKS, CDR2 YYEKEE (reference sequence). The CDR3 region has the DNA TGTGCCAGCAGCTTGTACCAGGGTATGAACACCATATATTTT. Translation: CASSLYQGMNTIYF.

The rearrangement joins TRBV27 to TRBJ1-4; D is perhaps TRBD1 (5 bases). The germline CDR1 and CDR2 sequences are MNHEY and SMNVEV (reference sequence). CDR3 size: 14 residues. Trimming stripped 5 bases from V and 7 bases from J, with 14 bases between. Written as DNA, the CDR3 is TGTGCCAGCAGTAAGGGGATATCGATTGAAAAACTGTTTTTT. Amino acids: CASSKGISIEKLFF.

Only one count was recorded for this clone. The chain carries TRBV19 and TRBJ1-2; D is possibly TRBD1 (6 bases). Germline V lookup: CDR1 LNHDA, CDR2 SQIVND (reference sequence). The CDR3 covers 13 residues. Trimming left V 8 bases short and J 4 bases short, with 14 bases between. In nucleotides, the CDR3 is TGTGCCAGTCGCCAGGGAGGGGGCTATGGCTACACCTTC. Translating gives CASRQGGGYGYTF. Filled out from reference TRBV19 and TRBJ1-2, the complete variable domain reads DGGITQSPKYLFRKEGQNVTLSCEQNLNHDAMYWYRQDPGQGLRLIYYSQIVNDFQKGDIAEGYSVSREKKESFPLTVTSAQKNPTAFYLCASRQGGGYGYTFGSGTRLTVV.

The chain links TRBV18 to TRBJ1-3, with D possibly being TRBD1 (5 bases). Looked up from germline, CDR1 is KGHSH and CDR2 is LQKENI. The V and J ends lost 2 bases and 0 bases respectively, with 5 bases between them. The CDR3 runs 14 residues. Here the CDR3 reads CASSPGASGNTIYF. CDR3 DNA: TGTGCCAGCTCACCAGGGGCCTCTGGAAACACCATATATTTT.

The chain links TRBV6-1 to TRBJ2-5, with 8 bases fitting TRBD2. This CDR3 spans 17 amino acids. V dropped 0 bases and J dropped 5; count of bases not matched to a gene: 11. The germline V gene has CDR1 MNHNS and CDR2 SASEGT. As DNA, the CDR3 is TGTGCCAGCAGTGAAGCCAACCGCGGGGGGTCGCCGGAGACCCAGTACTTC. As protein: CASSEANRGGSPETQYF.

The genes are TRBV6-1 and TRBJ1-3; D is undetermined. From germline, CDR1 is MNHNS and CDR2 SASEGT. Trimming removed 0 bases at V and 4 bases at J, with 10 bases between. The CDR3 runs 15 residues. The CDR3 bases are TGTGCCAGCAGTGAAGCCCGGAGGACGGGAAACACCATATATTTT. It yields the protein CASSEARRTGNTIYF.

As for this clone: One junction end disagrees with the germline gene, perhaps due to a read error. This chain joins TRBV5-8 and TRBJ1-2; D unresolved. The germline gives CDR1 SGHTS, CDR2 YDEGEE. This CDR3 region has 10 residues. CDR3 loop: CASSSDGWAF. CDR3 in DNA: TGTGCCAGCAGCTCAGACGGGTGGGCCTTC.

The V and J genes are TRBV9 and TRBJ1-2, with D hard to call. V was trimmed by 0 bases and J by 8 bases, leaving 23 bases between them. The CDR3 length is 17 residues. From germline, CDR1 is SGDLS and CDR2 YYNGEE. CDR3 DNA: TGTGCCAGCAGCGTAGGGTGGGGAGTGGAGGGAGCGGACGGCTACACCTTC. It is translated as CASSVGWGVEGADGYTF.

The chain combines TRBV11-2 with TRBJ2-1, with D tentatively TRBD2 (7 bases). The V end was cut by 7 bases, the J end by 12 bases, with 19 bases between. This CDR3 region has 13 residues. Germline V lookup: CDR1 SGHAT, CDR2 FQNNGV. Written as DNA, the CDR3 is TGTGCCAGCACCCCCGCGGGGGCCGCGTGGCAGTTCTTC. It encodes CASTPAGAAWQFF.

The V and J genes are TRBV6-2 or TRBV6-3 and TRBJ2-1; D ambiguous. The V gene's germline CDR1 is MNHEY and CDR2 SVGEGT. With 1 base removed from V and 3 bases from J, the gap between germline ends came to 4 bases. The CDR3 spans 13 residues. DNA of the CDR3: TGTGCCAGCAGTTACTTCGTCTACAATGAGCAGTTCTTC. Amino acids: CASSYFVYNEQFF.

This rearrangement joins TRBV6-5 to TRBJ1-4; weak D call: TRBD1 (6 bases). Trimming took 5 bases from V and 8 from J, leaving 18 bases between them. The CDR3 runs to 15 residues. Germline V gene lookup returns CDR1 MNHEY and CDR2 SVGAGI. The DNA of the CDR3 is TGTGCCAGCAGTACCCGGGGGGGGCCGGGGGAAAAACTGTTTTTT. Protein sequence: CASSTRGGPGEKLFF.

The CDR3 sequence is CASSHSDRSTSGGYEQYF. The CDR3 bases are TGTGCCAGCAGCCACTCAGACAGGTCTACTAGCGGCGGCTACGAGCAGTACTTC. The V and J genes are TRBV3-1 (or the pseudogene TRBV3-2) and TRBJ2-7, with 8 bases fitting TRBD2. Germline V gene data show CDR1 as LGHDT and CDR2 as YNNKEL (reference sequence). The CDR3 covers 18 residues. Germline trimming cut 3 bases from V and 3 bases from J; bases unmatched to any gene: 16.

This sequence joins TRBV9 and TRBJ2-7; D is perhaps TRBD1 (5 bases). Deletions cut 1 base from V and 5 bases from J, with 13 bases between. Per germline, CDR1 SGDLS and CDR2 YYNGEE. The CDR3 consists of 14 residues. In nucleotides, the CDR3 is TGTGCCAGCAGCGTACGCCAGGGTACCAACGAGCAGTACTTC. This encodes CASSVRQGTNEQYF.

The chain links TRBV18 to TRBJ2-2; D gene unclear. Germline loops: CDR1 KGHSH, CDR2 LQKENI. The CDR3 is made up of 14 amino acids. V was pared by 3 bases and J by 3 bases, with 8 bases between. The CDR3 sequence is CASSPLSHTGELFF. The CDR3 nucleotides read TGTGCCAGCTCACCCCTGAGTCACACCGGGGAGCTGTTTTTT.